One and the same sample provided the 10 T cell receptor beta chains below, sequenced in a study of cytomegalovirus exposure and HLA in healthy donors. PCR involved 60 Vbeta and 13 Jbeta primers. This table comes from immunoSEQ multiplex PCR, and its TCRdb copy is limited to in-frame clones, with some not included. The repertoire holds about 180,000 clones, with less than 80% as singletons. Input material: PBMCs. These receptors all come from a woman aged 40 to 50 in good health and CMV-seronegative.

V gene TRBV7-9 combines with J gene TRBJ2-5, with TRBD2 identical over 13 bases. J lost 2 bases, V lost 5 bases, and 2 bases had no gene match. This CDR3 contains 15 residues. Per germline, CDR1 SEHNR and CDR2 FQNEAQ (reference sequence). The DNA of the CDR3 is TGTGCCAGCAGCCGGACTAGCGGGAGTCAAGAGACCCAGTACTTC. Its protein product is CASSRTSGSQETQYF.

The chain joins TRBV9 to TRBJ2-2, with D tentatively TRBD1 (6 bases). Germline assignment: CDR1 SGDLS and CDR2 YYNGEE. V dropped 4 bases and J dropped 1 base, with 26 bases sitting between them. The CDR3 has 20 residues. This CDR3 is CASSTHFPAAGQLNTGELFF. The CDR3 DNA reads TGTGCCAGCAGCACGCATTTCCCTGCAGCCGGACAGCTGAACACCGGGGAGCTGTTTTTT.

On this clone itself: One end of the junction is discordant with germline, which a read error may explain. Different DNA sequences within this sample yield the same CDR3. V gene TRBV7-8 combines with J gene TRBJ1-4; D not resolved. Germline V gene sequence: CDR1 SGHVS, CDR2 FQNEAQ. The CDR3 is 16 residues long. The DNA of the CDR3 is TGTGCCAGCAGCTTCGGCACCTCCTTTACTAGTGAAAAACTGTTTTTT. It translates to CASSFGTSFTSEKLFF. The entire variable domain, with the rest obtained from reference TRBV7-8 and TRBJ1-4, is as follows: GAGVSQSPRYKVAKRGQDVALRCDPISGHVSLFWYQQALGQGPEFLTYFQNEAQLDKSGLPSDRFFAERPEGSVSTLKIQRTQQEDSAVYLCASSFGTSFTSEKLFFGSGTQLSVL.

This clone was counted a few times. The chain is built from TRBV4-1 and TRBJ2-1; 8 positions match TRBD2. The V gene's germline CDR1 is MGHRA and CDR2 YSYEKL. The CDR3 spans 16 residues. The ends lost 0 bases at V and 3 bases at J; junction bases unmatched: 4. CDR3 coding DNA: TGCGCCAGCAGCCAAGAAAGCGGGGGCAACTACAATGAGCAGTTCTTC. Translation: CASSQESGGNYNEQFF.

The genes are TRBV2 and TRBJ2-5, with 9 bases fitting TRBD1. The CDR3 spans 13 residues. Germline V gene lookup returns CDR1 SNHLY and CDR2 FYNNEI. Trimming cost V 7 bases and J 2 bases; bases outside gene matches: 2. CDR3 in amino acids: CASKDRGQETQYF. CDR3 nucleotide sequence: TGTGCCAGCAAAGACAGGGGGCAAGAGACCCAGTACTTC.

This clone was counted between two and nine times. This chain joins TRBV9 and TRBJ2-5; the D gene is possibly TRBD2 (7 bases). The V gene's germline CDR1 is SGDLS and CDR2 YYNGEE. This CDR3 is built from 15 residues. V dropped 3 bases and J dropped 5 bases, with 17 bases sitting between them. The CDR3 protein is CASSAPGLRGETQYF. CDR3 sequence (DNA): TGTGCCAGCAGCGCCCCGGGACTAAGGGGGGAGACCCAGTACTTC.

The chain has TRBV9 and TRBJ1-2, with 7 bases lining up with TRBD1. Germline lookup yields CDR1 SGDLS and CDR2 YYNGEE. V lost 3 bases, J lost 8 bases, and 7 bases stayed unmatched. The CDR3 runs to 13 residues. The CDR3 DNA is TGTGCCAGCAGCGAGCGGAGGGGGCAAGGCTACACCTTC. It translates to CASSERRGQGYTF.

The V and J genes are TRBV19 and TRBJ2-3; 7 bases are shared with TRBD2. Trimming removed 7 bases from V and 5 bases from J; junction bases left unmatched: 12. CDR3 length: 15 amino acids. Germline V gene lookup returns CDR1 LNHDA and CDR2 SQIVND (reference sequence). The CDR3: CASTLGRGTGDTQYF. DNA for the CDR3: TGTGCCAGTACGCTCGGGCGGGGGACGGGAGATACGCAGTATTTT.

The chain links TRBV29-1 to TRBJ2-7, with 11 positions matching TRBD1. There are 17 residues in the CDR3. With V trimmed by 1 base and J by 4 bases, 12 bases remained unmatched. Germline CDR1 is SQVTM and CDR2 is ANQGSEA. CDR3 residues: CSVEGDQDRGQLYEQYF. For the CDR3, the DNA is TGCAGCGTTGAAGGGGACCAGGACAGGGGGCAGTTGTACGAGCAGTACTTC.

The gene calls are TRBV5-1 and TRBJ2-3, with 11 bases lining up with TRBD2. Unmatched junction bases numbered 3, after V lost 0 bases and J lost 3 bases. The CDR3 covers 16 residues. From germline, CDR1 is SGHRS and CDR2 YFSETQ. The CDR3 is CASSLDLAGGTDTQYF. The CDR3, as DNA: TGCGCCAGCAGCTTGGACCTAGCGGGAGGAACAGATACGCAGTATTTT.